This is a list of T cell receptor beta chains from one sample in a study of blood T cell repertoires in COVID-19. The method was immunoSEQ multiplex PCR; TCRdb's version includes in-frame clones alone and lacks a portion of them. Among about 120,000 clones listed, more than 75% were seen once. The sample comprised peripheral blood. Every receptor here comes from a woman aged 70 to 79 with acute or convalescent COVID-19. CDR3s include the opening cysteine and the closing phenylalanine or tryptophan. The D gene is left open where the match is weak. The size field is filled for only some rows; it gives once, few, many or a size class.

>.|.|TRBJ2-3|15|TRBV18
TGTGCCACCGAACCCCAGGGAGGACGGACAGATACGCAGTATTTT
CATEPQGGRTDTQYF
>TRBD1|once|TRBJ1-3|16|TRBV7-8
TGTGCCAGCAGCTACGACAGGGCCGGTGTGGGAGGTGCCATATATTTT
CASSYDRAGVGGAIYF
>TRBD1|.|TRBJ2-7|12|TRBV29-1
TGCAGCGTTCAGCAGGGGGCCTACGAGCAGTACTTC
CSVQQGAYEQYF
>.|.|TRBJ2-2|15|TRBV5-4
TGTGCCAGCAGCATCGACACCGCGAACACCGGGGAGCTGTTTTTT
CASSIDTANTGELFF
>.|.|TRBJ1-3|14|TRBV3-1/TRBV3-2
TGTGCCAGCAGCCAAGATTGGTCCTTAGACACCATATATTTT
CASSQDWSLDTIYF
>.|.|TRBJ1-2|14|TRBV3-1/TRBV3-2
TGTGCCAGCAGCCAAAGGGCTAGGGGCTATGGCTACACCTTC
CASSQRARGYGYTF
>TRBD2|.|TRBJ2-1|16|TRBV5-1
TGCGCCAGCAGCTCGGGACTAGCGGGGGGAGGGAATGAGCAGTTCTTC
CASSSGLAGGGNEQFF
>.|.|TRBJ2-5|13|TRBV12-3/TRBV12-4
TGTGCCAGCAGTCAGCAGGGATTCGGGACCCAGTACTTC
CASSQQGFGTQYF
>TRBD1|.|TRBJ2-7|11|TRBV20-1
TGCAGTGCGACAGGGGCGTACGAGCAGTACTTC
CSATGAYEQYF
>.|.|TRBJ2-5|14|TRBV5-1
TGCGCCAGCAGCTTGGGGTCTAGCATAGAGACCCAGTACTTC
CASSLGSSIETQYF
>.|.|TRBJ1-5|16|TRBV7-9
TGTGCCAGCAGCGCCCCGGGGCCGGGGGTAGGACAGCCCCAGCATTTT
CASSAPGPGVGQPQHF
>.|.|TRBJ2-3|15|TRBV11-3
TGTGCCAGCAGCTTACGATCCACTAAGACAGATACGCAGTATTTT
CASSLRSTKTDTQYF
>TRBD1|.|TRBJ1-6|14|TRBV6-6
TGTGCCAGCAGTACGGACAGGGCAGGATCACCCCTCCACTTT
CASSTDRAGSPLHF
>.|few|TRBJ2-5|13|TRBV6-5
TGTGCCAGCAGTTTGCCGGGACAACAGACCCAGTACTTC
CASSLPGQQTQYF
>.|.|TRBJ2-5|13|TRBV7-9
TGTGCCAGCAGTGGGTCCTCTGAGGGGACCCAGTACTTC
CASSGSSEGTQYF
>.|.|TRBJ2-6|16|TRBV11-2
TGTGCCAGCTTTGGAGGGGCGATCTCTGGGGCCAACGTCCTGACTTTC
CASFGGAISGANVLTF
>TRBD2|.|TRBJ2-1|15|TRBV28
TGTGCCAGCAGTTTATTGCGGGGGTATGACAATGAGCAGTTCTTC
CASSLLRGYDNEQFF
>.|.|TRBJ2-5|14|TRBV24-1
TGTGCCACCAGAGTGCCGGGGAGTCGGAAGACCCAGTACTTC
CATRVPGSRKTQYF
>TRBD1|.|TRBJ1-1|15|TRBV6-5
TGTGCCAGCAGTTACAGCCGACAGGGGGCAGGTGAAGCTTTCTTT
CASSYSRQGAGEAFF
>.|.|TRBJ1-1|15|TRBV18
TGTGCCAGCTCCCGGGGCTCAGGGGCCGGCGGTGAAGCTTTCTTT
CASSRGSGAGGEAFF
>TRBD2|.|TRBJ2-1|15|TRBV13
TGTGCCAGCAGCCTACTAGCGGGGGGACGGAATGAGCAGTTCTTC
CASSLLAGGRNEQFF
>TRBD2|.|TRBJ2-1|15|TRBV2
TGTGCCAGCAAGCTAGCGGGGGTCCGCTACAATGAGCAGTTCTTC
CASKLAGVRYNEQFF
>TRBD1|.|TRBJ1-4|16|TRBV25-1
TGTGCCAGCAGCCCACCCCAGGGGACAGATAATGAAAAACTGTTTTTT
CASSPPQGTDNEKLFF
>.|.|TRBJ1-1|11|TRBV5-5
TGTGCCAGCAGCTTGGAACAGCGGGCTTTCTTT
CASSLEQRAFF
>TRBD1|.|TRBJ1-6|15|TRBV7-9
TGTGCCAGCAGCTCTTTGACAGGGGGAGATTCACCCCTCCACTTT
CASSSLTGGDSPLHF
>.|few|TRBJ1-4|13|TRBV7-2
TGTGCCAGCAGCCCGCAGGGAGGTGGTAAACTGTTTTTT
CASSPQGGGKLFF
>.|.|TRBJ1-2|14|TRBV7-2
TGTGCCAGCAGCTCTGCCGGGAAGGAGAGGCGCTACACCTTC
CASSSAGKERRYTF
>TRBD2|.|TRBJ2-7|15|TRBV3-1/TRBV3-2
TGTGCCAGCAGCCAAGATCCGGTAGCGGGGGCCCAGCGGGACTTC
CASSQDPVAGAQRDF
>.|.|TRBJ2-7|15|TRBV11-3
TGTGCCAGCAGCGTTGAGACCGGGACAAGCTACGAGCAGTACTTC
CASSVETGTSYEQYF
>TRBD2|.|TRBJ2-1|15|TRBV5-8
TGTGCCAGCAGCTCCCCGGGGAGGGTCCACAATGAGCAGTTCTTC
CASSSPGRVHNEQFF
>.|.|TRBJ2-7|12|TRBV6-1
TGTGCCAGCAGTGACAGACACGGTGAGCAGTACTTC
CASSDRHGEQYF
>TRBD1|once|TRBJ1-1|16|TRBV4-1
TGCGCCAGCAGCCTCCGGGACAGGAACCAAGGGGATGAAGCTTTCTTT
CASSLRDRNQGDEAFF
>.|.|TRBJ1-5|16|TRBV4-1
TGCGCCAGCAGCCAAGTTTTAGGGGAGGAGGATCAGCCCCAGCATTTT
CASSQVLGEEDQPQHF
>.|.|TRBJ2-7|13|TRBV15
TGTGCCACCAGCAGTCAGATTACCTACGAGCAGTACTTC
CATSSQITYEQYF
>TRBD2|.|TRBJ2-7|16|TRBV4-1
TGCGCCAGCAGCCCCGTAGCGGGGGGAAGCTCCTACGAGCAGTACTTC
CASSPVAGGSSYEQYF
>.|once|TRBJ2-3|17|TRBV24-1
TGTGCCACCAGTGATCCGAATAGCGCCCCCTTGGCAGATACGCAGTATTTT
CATSDPNSAPLADTQYF
>TRBD2|.|TRBJ2-3|15|TRBV5-1
TGCGCCAGCAGCCCCTCGACTAGCTTAACAGATACGCAGTATTTT
CASSPSTSLTDTQYF
>.|.|TRBJ2-1|14|TRBV18
TGTGCCAGCTCACCGTCCGTAACAGACAATGAGCAGTTCTTC
CASSPSVTDNEQFF
>.|.|TRBJ1-1|13|TRBV30
TGTGCCTGGAGTTCACAGGGGAACACTGAAGCTTTCTTT
CAWSSQGNTEAFF
>TRBD2|once|TRBJ2-7|16|TRBV18
TGTGCCAGCTCGGCGACCGGGACTAGCGGCACCTACGAGCAGTACTTC
CASSATGTSGTYEQYF